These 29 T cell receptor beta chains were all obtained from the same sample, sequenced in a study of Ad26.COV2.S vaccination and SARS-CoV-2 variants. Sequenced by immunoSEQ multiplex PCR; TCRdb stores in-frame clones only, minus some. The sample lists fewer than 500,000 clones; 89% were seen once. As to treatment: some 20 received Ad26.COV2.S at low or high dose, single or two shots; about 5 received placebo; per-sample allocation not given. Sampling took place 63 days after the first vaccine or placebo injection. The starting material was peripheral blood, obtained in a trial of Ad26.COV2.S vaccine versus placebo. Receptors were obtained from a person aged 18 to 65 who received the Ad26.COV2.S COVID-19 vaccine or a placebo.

In DNA form, the CDR3 reads TGTGCCAGCAGTGAGGACAGGGCCGGAAACACCATATATTTT. It translates to CASSEDRAGNTIYF. This chain connects TRBV2 to TRBJ1-3; 8 bases match TRBD1. V lost 3 bases, J lost 4 bases, and 2 bases stayed unmatched. Germline lookup yields CDR1 SNHLY and CDR2 FYNNEI. The CDR3 runs 14 residues.

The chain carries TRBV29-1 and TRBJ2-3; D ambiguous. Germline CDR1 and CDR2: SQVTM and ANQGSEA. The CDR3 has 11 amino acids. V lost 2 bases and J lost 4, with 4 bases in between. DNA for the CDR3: TGCAGCGTTGAATGGTCAGATACGCAGTATTTT. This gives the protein CSVEWSDTQYF.

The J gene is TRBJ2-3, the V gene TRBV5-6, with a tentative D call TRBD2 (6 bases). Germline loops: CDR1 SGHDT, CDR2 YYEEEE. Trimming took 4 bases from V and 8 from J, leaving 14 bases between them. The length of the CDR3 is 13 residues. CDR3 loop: CASSLQGGVTQYF. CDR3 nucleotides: TGTGCCAGCAGCCTTCAAGGAGGGGTTACGCAGTATTTT.

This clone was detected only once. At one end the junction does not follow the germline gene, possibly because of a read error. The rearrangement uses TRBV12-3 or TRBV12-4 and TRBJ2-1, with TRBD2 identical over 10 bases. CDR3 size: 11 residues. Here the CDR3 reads CASSLAGDEFF. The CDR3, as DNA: TGTGCCAGCAGTCTAGCGGGGGATGAGTTCTTC.

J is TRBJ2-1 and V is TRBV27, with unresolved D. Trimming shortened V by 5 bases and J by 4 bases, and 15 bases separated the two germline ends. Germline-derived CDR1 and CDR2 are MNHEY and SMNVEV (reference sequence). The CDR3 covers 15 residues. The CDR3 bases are TGTGCCAGCAGTCTTAGCTACCACCCTTACAATGAGCAGTTCTTC. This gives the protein CASSLSYHPYNEQFF.

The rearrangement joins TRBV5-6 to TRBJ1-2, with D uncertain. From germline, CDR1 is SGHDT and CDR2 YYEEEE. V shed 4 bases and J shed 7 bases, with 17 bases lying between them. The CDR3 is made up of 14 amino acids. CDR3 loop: CASSLGTGPRGYTF. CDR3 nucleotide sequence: TGTGCCAGCAGCCTGGGTACGGGTCCTCGTGGCTACACCTTC. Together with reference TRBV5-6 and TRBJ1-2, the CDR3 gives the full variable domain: DAGVTQSPTHLIKTRGQQVTLRCSPKSGHDTVSWYQQALGQGPQFIFQYYEEEERQRGNFPDRFSGHQFPNYSSELNVNALLLGDSALYLCASSLGTGPRGYTFGSGTRLTVV.

This CDR3 reads CASTPRGTDPIPHYGYTF. In DNA form, the CDR3 reads TGTGCCAGCACCCCCCGCGGGACCGATCCTATCCCACACTATGGCTACACCTTC. The chain joins TRBV27 to TRBJ1-2; D might be TRBD1 (5 bases). Germline-derived CDR1 and CDR2 are MNHEY and SMNVEV (reference sequence). Trimming took off 7 bases at V and 3 bases at J, with 27 bases between the two ends. The CDR3 totals 18 residues.

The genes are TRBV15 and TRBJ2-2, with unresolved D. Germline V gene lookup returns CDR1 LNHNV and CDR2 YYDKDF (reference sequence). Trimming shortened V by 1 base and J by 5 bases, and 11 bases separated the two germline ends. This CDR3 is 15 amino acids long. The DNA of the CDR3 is TGTGCCACCAGCAGAGTTGGGGTTTATACCGGGGAGCTGTTTTTT. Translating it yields CATSRVGVYTGELFF.

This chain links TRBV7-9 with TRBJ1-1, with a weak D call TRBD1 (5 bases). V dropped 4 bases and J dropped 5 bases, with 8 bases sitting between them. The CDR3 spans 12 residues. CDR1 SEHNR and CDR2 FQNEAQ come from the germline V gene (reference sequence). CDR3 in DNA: TGTGCCAGCAGCTGGACACCGACTGAAGCTTTCTTT. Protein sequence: CASSWTPTEAFF. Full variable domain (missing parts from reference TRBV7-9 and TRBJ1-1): DTGVSQNPRHKITKRGQNVTFRCDPISEHNRLYWYRQTLGQGPEFLTYFQNEAQLEKSRLLSDRFSAERPKGSFSTLEIQRTEQGDSAMYLCASSWTPTEAFFGQGTRLTVV.

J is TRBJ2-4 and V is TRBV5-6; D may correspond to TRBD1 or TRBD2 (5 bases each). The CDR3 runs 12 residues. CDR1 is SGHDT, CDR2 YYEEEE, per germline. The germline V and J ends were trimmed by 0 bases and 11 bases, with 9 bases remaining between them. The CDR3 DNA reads TGTGCCAGCAGCTTGGGGGGGTTTCTTCAGTACTTC. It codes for CASSLGGFLQYF. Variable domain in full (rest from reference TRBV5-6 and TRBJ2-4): DAGVTQSPTHLIKTRGQQVTLRCSPKSGHDTVSWYQQALGQGPQFIFQYYEEEERQRGNFPDRFSGHQFPNYSSELNVNALLLGDSALYLCASSLGGFLQYFGAGTRLSVL.

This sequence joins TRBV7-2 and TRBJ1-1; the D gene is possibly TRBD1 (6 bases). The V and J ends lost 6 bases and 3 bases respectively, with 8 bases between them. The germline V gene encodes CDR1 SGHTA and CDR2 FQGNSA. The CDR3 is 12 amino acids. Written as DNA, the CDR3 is TGTGCCAGCAGACCAGGGGACACTGAAGCTTTCTTT. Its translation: CASRPGDTEAFF. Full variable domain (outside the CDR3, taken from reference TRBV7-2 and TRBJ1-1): GAGVSQSPSNKVTEKGKDVELRCDPISGHTALYWYRQSLGQGLEFLIYFQGNSAPDKSGLPSDRFSAERTGGSVSTLTIQRTQQEDSAVYLCASRPGDTEAFFGQGTRLTVV.

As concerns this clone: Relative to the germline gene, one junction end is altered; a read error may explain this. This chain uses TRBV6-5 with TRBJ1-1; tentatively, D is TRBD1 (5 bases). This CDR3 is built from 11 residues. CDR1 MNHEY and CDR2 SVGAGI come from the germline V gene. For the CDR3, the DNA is TGTGCCAGCAGAGGGGCCCTTGTTAGCGATTTT. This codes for CASRGALVSDF.

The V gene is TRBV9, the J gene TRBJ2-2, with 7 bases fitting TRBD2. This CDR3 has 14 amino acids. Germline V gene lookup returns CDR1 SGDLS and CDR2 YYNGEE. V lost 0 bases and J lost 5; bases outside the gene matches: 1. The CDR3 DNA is TGTGCCAGCAGCGTAGCAGCGGGGACCGGGGAGCTGTTTTTT. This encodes CASSVAAGTGELFF. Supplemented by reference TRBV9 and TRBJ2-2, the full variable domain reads DSGVTQTPKHLITATGQRVTLRCSPRSGDLSVYWYQQSLDQGLQFLIQYYNGEERAKGNILERFSAQQFPDLHSELNLSSLELGDSALYFCASSVAAGTGELFFGEGSRLTVL.

The CDR3 bases are TGTGCCAGCTCACCACGGCTGGGACTAGCGGGGGCCCTATGGGATACGCAGTATTTT. This gives the protein CASSPRLGLAGALWDTQYF. V and J are TRBV18 and TRBJ2-3; 14 bases are a match to TRBD2. V lost 1 base to trimming and J lost 6 bases; unmatched junction nucleotides: 12. Germline CDR1 KGHSH, CDR2 LQKENI. There are 19 residues in the CDR3.

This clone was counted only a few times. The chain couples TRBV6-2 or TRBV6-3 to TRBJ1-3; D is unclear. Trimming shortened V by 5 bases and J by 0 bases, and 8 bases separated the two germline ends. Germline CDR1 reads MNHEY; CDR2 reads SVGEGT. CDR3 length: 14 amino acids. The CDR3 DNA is TGTGCCAGCAGTGGCCAGGCCTCTGGAAACACCATATATTTT. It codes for CASSGQASGNTIYF.

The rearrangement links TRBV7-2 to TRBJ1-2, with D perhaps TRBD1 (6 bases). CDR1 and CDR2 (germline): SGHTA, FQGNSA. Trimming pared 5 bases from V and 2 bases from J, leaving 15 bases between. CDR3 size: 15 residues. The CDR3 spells CASSPTRGGNYGYTF. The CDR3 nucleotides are TGTGCCAGCAGCCCAACCCGAGGGGGGAACTATGGCTACACCTTC.

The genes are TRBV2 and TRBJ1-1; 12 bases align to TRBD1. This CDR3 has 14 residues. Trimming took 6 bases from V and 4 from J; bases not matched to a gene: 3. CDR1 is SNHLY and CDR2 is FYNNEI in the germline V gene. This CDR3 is CASRGTGGGTEAFF. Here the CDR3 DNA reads TGTGCCAGCAGAGGGACAGGGGGCGGCACTGAAGCTTTCTTT.

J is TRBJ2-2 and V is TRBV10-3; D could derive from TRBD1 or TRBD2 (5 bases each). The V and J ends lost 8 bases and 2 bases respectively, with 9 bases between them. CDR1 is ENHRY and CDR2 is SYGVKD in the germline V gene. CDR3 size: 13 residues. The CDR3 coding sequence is TGTGCCATCGGGACGGCTAACACCGGGGAGCTGTTTTTT. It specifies CAIGTANTGELFF.

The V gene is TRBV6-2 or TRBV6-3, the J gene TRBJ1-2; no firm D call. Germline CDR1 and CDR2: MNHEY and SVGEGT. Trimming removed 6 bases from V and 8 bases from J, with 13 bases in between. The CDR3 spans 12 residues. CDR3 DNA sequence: TGTGCCAGCAGCCCCGTGGTGGGCGGCTACACCTTC. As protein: CASSPVVGGYTF.

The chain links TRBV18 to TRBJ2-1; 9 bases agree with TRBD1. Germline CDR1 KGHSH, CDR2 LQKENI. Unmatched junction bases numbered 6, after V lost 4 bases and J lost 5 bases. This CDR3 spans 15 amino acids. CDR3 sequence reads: CASSLGTGYDNEQFF. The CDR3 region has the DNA TGTGCCAGCTCACTAGGGACAGGGTACGACAATGAGCAGTTCTTC. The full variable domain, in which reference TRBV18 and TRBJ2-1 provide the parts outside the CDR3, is NAGVMQNPRHLVRRRGQEARLRCSPMKGHSHVYWYRQLPEEGLKFMVYLQKENIIDESGMPKERFSAEFPKEGPSILRIQQVVRGDSAAYFCASSLGTGYDNEQFFGPGTRLTVL.

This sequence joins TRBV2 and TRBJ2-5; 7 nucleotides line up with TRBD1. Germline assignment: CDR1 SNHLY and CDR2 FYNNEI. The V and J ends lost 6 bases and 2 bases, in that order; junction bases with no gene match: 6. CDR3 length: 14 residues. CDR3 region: CASRMGQPQETQYF. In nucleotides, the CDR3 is TGTGCCAGCAGGATGGGACAGCCGCAAGAGACCCAGTACTTC.

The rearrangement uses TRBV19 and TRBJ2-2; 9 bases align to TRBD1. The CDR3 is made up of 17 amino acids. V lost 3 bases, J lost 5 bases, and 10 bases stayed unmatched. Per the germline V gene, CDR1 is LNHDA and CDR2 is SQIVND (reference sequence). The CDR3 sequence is CASSITGGEAGTGELFF. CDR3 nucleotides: TGTGCCAGTAGTATTACAGGGGGCGAAGCGGGGACCGGGGAGCTGTTTTTT.

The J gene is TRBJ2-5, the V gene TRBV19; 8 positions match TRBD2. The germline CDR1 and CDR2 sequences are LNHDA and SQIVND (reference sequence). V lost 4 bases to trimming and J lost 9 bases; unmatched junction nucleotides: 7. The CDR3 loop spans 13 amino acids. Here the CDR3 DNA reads TGTGCCAGTAGTACCCGGACTAGCTGGTCCCAGTACTTC. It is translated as CASSTRTSWSQYF.

CDR3 residues: CASSSTGTSYQETQYF. In DNA form, the CDR3 reads TGCGCCAGCAGCTCCACCGGGACCTCGTACCAAGAGACCCAGTACTTC. The rearrangement links TRBV5-1 to TRBJ2-5; tentatively, D is TRBD1 or TRBD2 (5 bases each). This CDR3 has 16 residues. Germline values: CDR1 SGHRS, CDR2 YFSETQ. Trimming removed 3 bases at V and 0 bases at J, with 15 bases between.

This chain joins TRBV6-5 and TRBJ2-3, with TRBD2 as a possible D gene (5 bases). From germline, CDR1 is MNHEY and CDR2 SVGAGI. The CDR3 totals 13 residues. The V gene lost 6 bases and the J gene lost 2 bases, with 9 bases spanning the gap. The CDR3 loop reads CASRRVLTDTQYF. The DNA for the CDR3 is TGTGCCAGCAGGAGGGTCCTCACAGATACGCAGTATTTT.

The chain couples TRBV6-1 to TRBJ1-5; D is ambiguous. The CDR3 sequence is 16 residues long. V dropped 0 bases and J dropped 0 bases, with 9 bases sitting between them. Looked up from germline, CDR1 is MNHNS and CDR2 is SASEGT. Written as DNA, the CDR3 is TGTGCCAGCAGTGAAGCGCTTCAGGATAGCAATCAGCCCCAGCATTTT. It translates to CASSEALQDSNQPQHF.

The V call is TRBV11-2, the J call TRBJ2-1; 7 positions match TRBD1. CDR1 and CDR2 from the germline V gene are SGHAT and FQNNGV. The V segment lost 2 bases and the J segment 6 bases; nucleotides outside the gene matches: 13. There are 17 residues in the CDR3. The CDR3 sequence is CASSLYLDRPGSNEQFF. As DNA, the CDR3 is TGTGCCAGCAGCTTATATCTGGACAGGCCAGGGAGCAATGAGCAGTTCTTC.

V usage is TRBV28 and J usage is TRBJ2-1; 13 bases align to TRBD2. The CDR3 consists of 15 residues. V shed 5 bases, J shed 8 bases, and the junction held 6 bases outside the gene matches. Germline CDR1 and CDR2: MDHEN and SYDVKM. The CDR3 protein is CASSTGLAGVYEQFF. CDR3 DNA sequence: TGTGCCAGCAGTACCGGACTAGCGGGAGTCTATGAGCAGTTCTTC.

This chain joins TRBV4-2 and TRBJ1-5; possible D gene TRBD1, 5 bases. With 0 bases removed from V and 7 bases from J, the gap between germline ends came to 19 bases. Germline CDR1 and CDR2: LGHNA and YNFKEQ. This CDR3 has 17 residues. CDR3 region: CASSQEGGISRGQPQHF. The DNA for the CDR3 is TGTGCCAGCAGCCAAGAAGGTGGGATATCTCGGGGGCAGCCCCAGCATTTT.